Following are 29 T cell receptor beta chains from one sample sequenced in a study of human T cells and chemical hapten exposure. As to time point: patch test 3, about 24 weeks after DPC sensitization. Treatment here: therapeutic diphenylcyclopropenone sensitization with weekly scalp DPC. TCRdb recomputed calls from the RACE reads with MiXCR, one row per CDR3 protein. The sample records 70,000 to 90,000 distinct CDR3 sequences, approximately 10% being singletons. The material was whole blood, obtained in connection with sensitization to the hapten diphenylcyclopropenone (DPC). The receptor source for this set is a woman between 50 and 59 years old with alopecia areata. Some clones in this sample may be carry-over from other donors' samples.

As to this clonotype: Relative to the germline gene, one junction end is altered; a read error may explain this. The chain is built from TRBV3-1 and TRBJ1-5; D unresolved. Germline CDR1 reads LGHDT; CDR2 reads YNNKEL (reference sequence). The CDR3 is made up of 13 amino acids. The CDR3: CASSQDWNQPQLF. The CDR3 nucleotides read TGTGCCAGCAGCCAAGATTGGAATCAGCCCCAGCTTTTT.

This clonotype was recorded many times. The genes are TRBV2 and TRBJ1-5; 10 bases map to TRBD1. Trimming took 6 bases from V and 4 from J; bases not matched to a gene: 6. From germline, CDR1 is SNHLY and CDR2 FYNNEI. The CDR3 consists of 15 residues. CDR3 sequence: CASRGTGAGNQPQHF. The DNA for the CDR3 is TGTGCCAGCAGGGGGACAGGGGCGGGTAATCAGCCCCAGCATTTT.

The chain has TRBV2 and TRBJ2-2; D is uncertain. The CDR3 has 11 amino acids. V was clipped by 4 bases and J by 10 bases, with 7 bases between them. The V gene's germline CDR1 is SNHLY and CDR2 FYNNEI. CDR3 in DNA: TGTGCCAGCAGTGTGGCCGAGGAGCTGTTTTTT. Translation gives CASSVAEELFF.

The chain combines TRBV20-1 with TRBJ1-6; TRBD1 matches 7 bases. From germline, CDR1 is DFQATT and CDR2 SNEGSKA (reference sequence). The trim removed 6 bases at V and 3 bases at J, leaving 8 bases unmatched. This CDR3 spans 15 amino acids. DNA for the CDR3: TGCAGTGCCTTGGGACAGCCGATCTATAATTCACCCCTCCACTTT. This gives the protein CSALGQPIYNSPLHF.

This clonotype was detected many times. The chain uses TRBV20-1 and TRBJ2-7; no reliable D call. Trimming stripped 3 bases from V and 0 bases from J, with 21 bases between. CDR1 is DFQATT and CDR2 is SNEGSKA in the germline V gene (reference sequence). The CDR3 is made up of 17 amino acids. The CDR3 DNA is TGCAGTGCTAGGGCTAACCCGCGGAGACACAGCTCCTACGAGCAGTACTTC. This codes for CSARANPRRHSSYEQYF.

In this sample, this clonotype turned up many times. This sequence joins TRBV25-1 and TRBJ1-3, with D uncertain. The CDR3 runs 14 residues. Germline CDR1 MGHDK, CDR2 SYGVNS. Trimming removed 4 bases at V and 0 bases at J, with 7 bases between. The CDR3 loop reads CASSAPASGNTIYF. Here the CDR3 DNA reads TGTGCCAGCAGTGCTCCAGCCTCTGGAAACACCATATATTTT.

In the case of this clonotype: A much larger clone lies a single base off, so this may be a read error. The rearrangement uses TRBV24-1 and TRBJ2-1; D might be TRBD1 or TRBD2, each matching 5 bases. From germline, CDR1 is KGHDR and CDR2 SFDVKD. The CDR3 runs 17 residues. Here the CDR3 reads CATSARDVKSTSNDQFF. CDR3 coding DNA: TGTGCCACCAGTGCCAGGGACGTCAAAAGCACCAGCAATGACCAGTTCTTC.

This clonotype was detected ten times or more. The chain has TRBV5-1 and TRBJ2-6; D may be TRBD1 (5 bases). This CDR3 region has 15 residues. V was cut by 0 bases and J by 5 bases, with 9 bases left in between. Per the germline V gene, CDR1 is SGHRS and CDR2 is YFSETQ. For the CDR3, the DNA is TGCGCCAGCAGCTTGGAGGGGTCCAGGGCCAACGTCCTGACTTTC. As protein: CASSLEGSRANVLTF.

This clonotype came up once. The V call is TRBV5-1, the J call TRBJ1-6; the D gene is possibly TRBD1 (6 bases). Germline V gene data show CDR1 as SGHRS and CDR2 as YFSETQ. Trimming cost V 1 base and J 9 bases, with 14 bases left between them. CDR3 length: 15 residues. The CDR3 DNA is TGCGCCAGCAGCTTGATGGGGGGCGAGGGTTCACCCCTCCACTTT. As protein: CASSLMGGEGSPLHF.

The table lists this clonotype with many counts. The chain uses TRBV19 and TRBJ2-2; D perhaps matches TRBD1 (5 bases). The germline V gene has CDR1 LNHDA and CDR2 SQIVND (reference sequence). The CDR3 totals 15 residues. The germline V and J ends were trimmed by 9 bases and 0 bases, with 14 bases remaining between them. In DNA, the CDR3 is TGTGCCAGCTCTAACAGGACCACGAACACCGGGGAGCTGTTTTTT. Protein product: CASSNRTTNTGELFF.

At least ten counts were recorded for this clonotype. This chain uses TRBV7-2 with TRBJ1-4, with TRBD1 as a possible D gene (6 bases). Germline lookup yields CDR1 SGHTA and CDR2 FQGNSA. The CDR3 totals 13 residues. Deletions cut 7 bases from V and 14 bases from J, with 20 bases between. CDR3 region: CASTLSGGQKLFF. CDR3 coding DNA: TGTGCCAGCACCCTTAGCGGGGGGCAGAAGCTGTTTTTT.

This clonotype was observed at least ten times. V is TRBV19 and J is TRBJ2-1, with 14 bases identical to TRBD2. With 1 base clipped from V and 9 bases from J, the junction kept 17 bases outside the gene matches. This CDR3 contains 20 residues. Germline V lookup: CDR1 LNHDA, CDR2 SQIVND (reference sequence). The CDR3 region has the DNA TGTGCCAGTAGTATAGTCCACGGGGGGACTAGCGGGAGTCGCCACGGTGAGCAGTTCTTC. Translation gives CASSIVHGGTSGSRHGEQFF.

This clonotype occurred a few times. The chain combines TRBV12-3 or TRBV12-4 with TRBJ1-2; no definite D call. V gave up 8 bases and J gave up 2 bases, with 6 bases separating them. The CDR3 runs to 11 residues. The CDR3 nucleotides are TGTGCCAGCCTCTGGAACTATGGCTACACCTTC. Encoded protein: CASLWNYGYTF.

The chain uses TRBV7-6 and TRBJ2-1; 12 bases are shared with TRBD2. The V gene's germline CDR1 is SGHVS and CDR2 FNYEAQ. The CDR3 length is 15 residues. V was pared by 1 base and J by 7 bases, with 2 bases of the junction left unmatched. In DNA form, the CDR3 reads TGTGCCAGCAGCTTAGTGCTAGCGGGAGGGAATGAGCAGTTCTTC. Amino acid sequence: CASSLVLAGGNEQFF.

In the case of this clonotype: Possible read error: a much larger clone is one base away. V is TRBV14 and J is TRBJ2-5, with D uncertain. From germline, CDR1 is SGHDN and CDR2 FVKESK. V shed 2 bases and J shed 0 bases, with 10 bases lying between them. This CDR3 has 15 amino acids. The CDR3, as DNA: TGTGCCAGCAGCCAAAGACTGGGGAACCAAGAGACCCAGTACTTC. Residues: CASSQRLGNQETQYF.

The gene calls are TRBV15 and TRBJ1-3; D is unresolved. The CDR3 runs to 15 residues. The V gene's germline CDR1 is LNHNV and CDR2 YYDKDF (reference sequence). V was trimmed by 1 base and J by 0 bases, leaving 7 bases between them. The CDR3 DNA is TGTGCCACCAGCAGAGGGGCCTACTCTGGAAACACCATATATTTT. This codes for CATSRGAYSGNTIYF.

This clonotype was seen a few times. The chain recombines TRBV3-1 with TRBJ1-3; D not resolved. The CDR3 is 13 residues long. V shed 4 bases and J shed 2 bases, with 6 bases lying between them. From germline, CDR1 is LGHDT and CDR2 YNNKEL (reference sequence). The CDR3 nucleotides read TGTGCCAGCAGCCGGCAGACTGGAAACACCATATATTTT. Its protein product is CASSRQTGNTIYF.

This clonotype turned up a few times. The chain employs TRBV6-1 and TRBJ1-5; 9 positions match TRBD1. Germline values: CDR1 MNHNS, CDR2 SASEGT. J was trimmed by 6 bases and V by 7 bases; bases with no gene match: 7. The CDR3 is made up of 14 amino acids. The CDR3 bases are TGTGCCAGCACGGGACAGGGAGGCGGTCAGCCCCAGCATTTT. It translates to CASTGQGGGQPQHF.

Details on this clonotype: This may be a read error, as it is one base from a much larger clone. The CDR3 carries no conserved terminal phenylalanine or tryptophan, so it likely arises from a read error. CDR3 nucleotides: TGTGCCAGCAGCTTAGGGGCGAGGAATGAGCAGTTCTCC. Translated: CASSLGARNEQFS. The chain uses TRBV7-2 and TRBJ2-1; D ambiguous. V shed 1 base and J shed 7 bases, with 8 bases lying between them. From germline, CDR1 is SGHTA and CDR2 FQGNSA. This CDR3 comprises 13 residues.

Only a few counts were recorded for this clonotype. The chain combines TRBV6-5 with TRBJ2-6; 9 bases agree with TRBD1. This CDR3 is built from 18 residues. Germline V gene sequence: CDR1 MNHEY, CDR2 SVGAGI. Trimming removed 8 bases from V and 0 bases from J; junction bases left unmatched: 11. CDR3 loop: CASSWAGTGRSGANVLTF. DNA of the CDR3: TGTGCCAGCTCTTGGGCCGGGACAGGGCGCTCTGGGGCCAACGTCCTGACTTTC.

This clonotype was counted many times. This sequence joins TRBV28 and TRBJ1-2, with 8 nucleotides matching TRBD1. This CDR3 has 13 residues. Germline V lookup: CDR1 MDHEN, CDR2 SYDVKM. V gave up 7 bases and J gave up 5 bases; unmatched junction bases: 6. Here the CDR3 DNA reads TGTGCCAGCAAGGAACAGGGGGTTTATGGCTACACCTTC. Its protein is CASKEQGVYGYTF.

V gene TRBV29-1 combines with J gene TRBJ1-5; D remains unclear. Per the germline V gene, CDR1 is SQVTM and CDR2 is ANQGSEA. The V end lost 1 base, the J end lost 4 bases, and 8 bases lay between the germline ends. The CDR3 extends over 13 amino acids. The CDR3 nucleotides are TGCAGCGTTGAAGGGGAGGGAAATCAGCCCCAGCATTTT. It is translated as CSVEGEGNQPQHF.

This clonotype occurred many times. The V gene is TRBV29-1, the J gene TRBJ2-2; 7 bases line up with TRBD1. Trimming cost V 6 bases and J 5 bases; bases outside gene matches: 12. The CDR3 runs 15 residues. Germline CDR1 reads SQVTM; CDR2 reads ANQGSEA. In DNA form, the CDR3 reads TGCAGCGTGTTAACCGGGACAGCGTATACCGGGGAGCTGTTTTTT. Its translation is CSVLTGTAYTGELFF.

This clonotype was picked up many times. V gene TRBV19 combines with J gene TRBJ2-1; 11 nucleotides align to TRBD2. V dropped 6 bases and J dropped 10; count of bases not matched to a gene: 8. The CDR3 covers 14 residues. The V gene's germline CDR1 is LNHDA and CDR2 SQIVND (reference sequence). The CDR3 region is CASRKLAGVSEQFF. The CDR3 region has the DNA TGTGCCAGTAGGAAACTAGCGGGAGTTTCAGAGCAGTTCTTC.

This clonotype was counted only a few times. The CDR3 DNA is TGTGCCAGCAGCCCGGAGGGGGTACAAGAGACCCAGTACTTC. Its protein is CASSPEGVQETQYF. The chain carries TRBV7-8 and TRBJ2-5; D might be TRBD1 or TRBD2, each matching 6 bases. Germline V lookup: CDR1 SGHVS, CDR2 FQNEAQ. V lost 5 bases and J lost 2, with 12 bases in between. CDR3 length: 14 amino acids. The variable domain in full, with the rest retrieved from reference TRBV7-8 and TRBJ2-5, is GAGVSQSPRYKVAKRGQDVALRCDPISGHVSLFWYQQALGQGPEFLTYFQNEAQLDKSGLPSDRFFAERPEGSVSTLKIQRTQQEDSAVYLCASSPEGVQETQYFGPGTRLLVL.

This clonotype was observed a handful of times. CDR3 residues: CASHSPSSTDTQYF. In nucleotides, the CDR3 is TGTGCCAGCCATTCTCCCTCTAGCACAGATACGCAGTATTTT. The chain combines TRBV5-5 with TRBJ2-3, with unresolved D. V lost 7 bases and J 0 bases, leaving 12 bases between the germline ends. From germline, CDR1 is SGHKS and CDR2 YYEKEE (reference sequence). There are 14 residues in the CDR3.

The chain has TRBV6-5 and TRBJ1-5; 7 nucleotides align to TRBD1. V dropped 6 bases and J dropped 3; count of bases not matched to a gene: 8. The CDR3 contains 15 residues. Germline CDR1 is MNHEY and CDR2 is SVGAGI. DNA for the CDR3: TGTGCCAGCAGCCCCGACAGGGCCCCCAATCAGCCCCAGCATTTT. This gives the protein CASSPDRAPNQPQHF.

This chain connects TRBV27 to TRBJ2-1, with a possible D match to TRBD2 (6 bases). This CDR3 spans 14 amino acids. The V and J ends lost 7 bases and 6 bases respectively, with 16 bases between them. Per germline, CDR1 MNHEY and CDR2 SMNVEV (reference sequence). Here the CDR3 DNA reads TGTGCCAGCAATGATCGAGGACTATCCAATGAGCAGTTCTTC. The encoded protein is CASNDRGLSNEQFF.

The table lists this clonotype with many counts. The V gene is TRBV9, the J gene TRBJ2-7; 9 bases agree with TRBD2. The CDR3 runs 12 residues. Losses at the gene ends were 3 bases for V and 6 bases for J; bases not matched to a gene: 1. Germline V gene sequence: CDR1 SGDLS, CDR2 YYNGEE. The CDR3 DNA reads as TGTGCCAGCAGCGCGACTAGCGGCGAGCAGTACTTC. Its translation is CASSATSGEQYF.